This T cell receptor beta chain was retrieved from a study of cytomegalovirus exposure and HLA in healthy donors. Study results and caveats: Reportedly, a later analysis found an Asian-associated ancestry cluster had fewer N-insertions than the approximately 700-donor mean. Rare TCR sequences predominated, though certain public TCRs were found in many donors. Later work showed greater clonal expansion in HLA-associated TCR beta chains than in equally common others. Follow-up analysis later connected one missense variant in DCLRE1C with trimming of TCR beta V- and J-genes.

The PCR ran on 60 Vbeta and 13 Jbeta primers. This table comes from immunoSEQ multiplex PCR, and its TCRdb copy is limited to in-frame clones, with some not included. The sample includes 150,000 to 200,000 clones, around 79% of them seen just once. As for this clone: Antigen unknown.

Per the germline V gene, CDR1 is SGHRS and CDR2 is YFSETQ. This CDR3 contains 18 residues. Trimming took 4 bases from V and 7 from J; bases not matched to a gene: 14. The genes are TRBV5-1 and TRBJ2-1; TRBD2 agrees at 13 bases. The sequence derives from a middle-aged woman in good health and CMV-seronegative. The sequenced material came from PBMCs. The CDR3 DNA follows: TGCGCCAGCAGCCTAACTAGCGGGGGGGAAGGACTGAGGAATGAGCAGTTCTTC. Translated, it gives CASSLTSGGEGLRNEQFF.